These 24 T cell receptor beta chains came from one sample sequenced in a study of shared clonotypes between healthy human individuals. Sequencing was performed with immunoSEQ multiplex PCR; in TCRdb, only in-frame clones are kept and a portion is missing. The sample has a few million clones, almost 96% seen once. Sequenced: naive CD4+ T cells sorted from blood. As to subset: CD45RA+ positively selected. The receptor source for this set is a man younger than 30 in good health.

The V and J genes are TRBV10-2 and TRBJ2-5; D call uncertain. The CDR3 covers 15 residues. Deletions cut 6 bases from V and 5 bases from J, with 19 bases between. Germline V gene sequence: CDR1 WSHSY, CDR2 SAAADI. The CDR3 loop is CASRDPKGLVETQYF. CDR3 sequence (DNA): TGCGCCAGCAGAGACCCCAAAGGGTTAGTGGAGACCCAGTACTTC.

Regarding this clone: Other DNA sequences in the sample encode the same CDR3. The chain is built from TRBV11-2 and TRBJ2-7; D not certain. Germline V lookup: CDR1 SGHAT, CDR2 FQNNGV. This CDR3 comprises 12 residues. Trimming removed 0 bases at V and 4 bases at J, with 4 bases between. The DNA for the CDR3 is TGTGCCAGCAGCTTAGACTTATACGAGCAGTACTTC. Protein sequence: CASSLDLYEQYF.

Turning to this clone: At the DNA level, this CDR3 is encoded by other sequences in the same sample as well. This chain connects TRBV9 to TRBJ1-3; possibly TRBD1 for D (5 bases). The ends were cut back, 2 bases at V and 4 bases at J, with 10 bases in the middle. The CDR3 is made up of 14 amino acids. From germline, CDR1 is SGDLS and CDR2 YYNGEE. CDR3 DNA: TGTGCCAGCAGCGTCCAGGGCGGGGGAAACACCATATATTTT. Encoded protein: CASSVQGGGNTIYF. The full variable domain, its missing parts supplied by reference TRBV9 and TRBJ1-3, is DSGVTQTPKHLITATGQRVTLRCSPRSGDLSVYWYQQSLDQGLQFLIQYYNGEERAKGNILERFSAQQFPDLHSELNLSSLELGDSALYFCASSVQGGGNTIYFGEGSWLTVV.

The gene calls are TRBV6-1 and TRBJ1-2; 9 bases match TRBD1. The junction had 5 bases not matched to a gene; V was cut back by 5 bases and J by 4 bases. CDR3 size: 14 residues. CDR1 is MNHNS and CDR2 is SASEGT in the germline V gene. CDR3 in amino acids: CASSWDRVGYGYTF. The DNA for the CDR3 is TGTGCCAGCAGTTGGGACAGGGTGGGCTATGGCTACACCTTC.

The chain has TRBV27 and TRBJ2-1; no firm D call. V shed 5 bases and J shed 0 bases, with 17 bases lying between them. The CDR3 has 17 residues. Germline CDR1 MNHEY, CDR2 SMNVEV (reference sequence). CDR3 nucleotides: TGTGCCAGCAGTCCGTCGGTAGGATTGCCCTCCTACAATGAGCAGTTCTTC. This codes for CASSPSVGLPSYNEQFF.

This rearrangement joins TRBV20-1 to TRBJ2-7; D possibly corresponds to TRBD2 (5 bases). The CDR3 is 11 amino acids. Trimming stripped 6 bases from V and 7 bases from J, with 13 bases between. Germline lookup yields CDR1 DFQATT and CDR2 SNEGSKA (reference sequence). This CDR3 reads CSAVLGDEQYF. CDR3 bases: TGCAGTGCCGTCCTCGGGGATGAGCAGTACTTC.

The chain employs TRBV5-1 and TRBJ1-5, with a weak D call TRBD1 (5 bases). Germline CDR1 is SGHRS and CDR2 is YFSETQ. The CDR3 totals 16 residues. Trimming removed 3 bases from V and 0 bases from J, with 13 bases in between. The CDR3 DNA follows: TGCGCCAGCAGCTGGGGACCCACCGATAGCAATCAGCCCCAGCATTTT. It codes for CASSWGPTDSNQPQHF.

The chain joins TRBV5-5 to TRBJ2-7, with 9 bases lining up with TRBD1. The V segment lost 4 bases and the J segment 2 bases; nucleotides outside the gene matches: 7. CDR3 length: 15 amino acids. The germline gives CDR1 SGHKS, CDR2 YYEKEE (reference sequence). CDR3 DNA sequence: TGTGCCAGCAGCGTCGGGACAGGGAGGCCCTACGAGCAGTACTTC. Its translation is CASSVGTGRPYEQYF. The whole variable domain, filled in from reference TRBV5-5 and TRBJ2-7, reads DAGVTQSPTHLIKTRGQQVTLRCSPISGHKSVSWYQQVLGQGPQFIFQYYEKEERGRGNFPDRFSARQFPNYSSELNVNALLLGDSALYLCASSVGTGRPYEQYFGPGTRLTVT.

A note on this clone: Within the sample, other DNA sequences also encode this same CDR3. The chain has TRBV9 and TRBJ2-3; no clear D. CDR3 length equals 15 residues. With 0 bases removed from V and 1 base from J, the gap between germline ends came to 9 bases. Germline V gives CDR1 SGDLS, CDR2 YYNGEE. The CDR3 reads CASSVGSSGTDTQYF. For the CDR3, the DNA is TGTGCCAGCAGCGTAGGGAGCTCTGGCACAGATACGCAGTATTTT.

The chain uses TRBV7-2 and TRBJ2-5; D is unclear. V was pared by 2 bases and J by 3 bases, with 10 bases between. CDR1 SGHTA and CDR2 FQGNSA come from the germline V gene. This CDR3 contains 14 residues. The CDR3 region has the DNA TGTGCCAGCAGCTTAAGTTACAGTAAAGAGACCCAGTACTTC. The encoded protein is CASSLSYSKETQYF.

This clone appeared once. The gene calls are TRBV30 and TRBJ1-4; 9 bases line up with TRBD1. J was trimmed by 3 bases and V by 5 bases; bases with no gene match: 7. Germline CDR1 and CDR2: GTSNPN and SVGIG (reference sequence). The CDR3 is 15 amino acids. The DNA of the CDR3 is TGTGCCTGGGGACGGACAGGGGATCCTAATGAAAAACTGTTTTTT. It specifies CAWGRTGDPNEKLFF.

The CDR3: CASTDLAGGLNEQYF. The CDR3 DNA sequence: TGTGCCAGCACCGATCTAGCGGGAGGGCTCAACGAGCAGTACTTC. This chain links TRBV27 with TRBJ2-7; 12 bases are a match to TRBD2. CDR1 and CDR2 (germline): MNHEY, SMNVEV (reference sequence). The CDR3 contains 15 residues. V was clipped by 7 bases and J by 5 bases; unmatched bases: 9.

Remarks on this clone: The sample contains more than one DNA sequence encoding this CDR3. The rearrangement joins TRBV6-5 to TRBJ2-7, with D tentatively TRBD1 (5 bases). The CDR3 totals 15 residues. Germline CDR1 MNHEY, CDR2 SVGAGI. The V and J ends lost 0 bases and 3 bases respectively, with 12 bases between them. The CDR3 here is CASSYSSTGNYEQYF. The CDR3 coding sequence is TGTGCCAGCAGTTACTCGAGTACAGGTAACTACGAGCAGTACTTC.

The chain uses TRBV5-4 and TRBJ2-3, with 7 bases lining up with TRBD2. With V trimmed by 0 bases and J by 7 bases, 5 bases remained unmatched. This CDR3 spans 14 amino acids. CDR1 SGHNT and CDR2 YYREEE come from the germline V gene (reference sequence). In DNA form, the CDR3 reads TGTGCCAGCAGCTTGGCCCCTAGCGGTAATACGCAGTATTTT. This translates into CASSLAPSGNTQYF.

A word on this clone: Other DNA sequences in this specimen translate into the identical CDR3. The chain carries TRBV25-1 and TRBJ2-3, with 7 bases aligning to TRBD1. Losses at the gene ends were 4 bases for V and 1 base for J; bases not matched to a gene: 2. Germline values: CDR1 MGHDK, CDR2 SYGVNS. There are 14 residues in the CDR3. CDR3 region: CASSVTGGTDTQYF. The DNA for the CDR3 is TGTGCCAGCAGTGTTACAGGGGGCACAGATACGCAGTATTTT.

The chain employs TRBV5-1 and TRBJ2-2; D call uncertain. The CDR3 is 15 amino acids. Germline assignment: CDR1 SGHRS and CDR2 YFSETQ. With 4 bases removed from V and 0 bases from J, the gap between germline ends came to 10 bases. The CDR3 reads CASSPIDPNTGELFF. DNA of the CDR3: TGCGCCAGCAGCCCCATCGACCCGAACACCGGGGAGCTGTTTTTT.

This chain connects TRBV25-1 to TRBJ2-1, with TRBD1 matching 7 bases. The length of the CDR3 is 16 residues. CDR1 is MGHDK, CDR2 SYGVNS, per germline. J gave up 2 bases and V 5 bases, and 9 bases lay outside the gene matches. DNA of the CDR3: TGTGCCAGCAGTTCCTTTCAGGGGGACACCTACAATGAGCAGTTCTTC. It yields the protein CASSSFQGDTYNEQFF.

The chain carries TRBV20-1 and TRBJ2-5; D ambiguous. This CDR3 region has 10 residues. Germline loops: CDR1 DFQATT, CDR2 SNEGSKA (reference sequence). Trimming left V 6 bases short and J 5 bases short, with 7 bases between. The CDR3 DNA reads TGCAGTGCCGAGGACGAGACCCAGTACTTC. Its protein is CSAEDETQYF.

The chain uses TRBV7-2 and TRBJ2-3; D is perhaps TRBD2 (6 bases). The CDR3 contains 16 residues. Trimming shortened V by 0 bases and J by 3 bases, and 13 bases separated the two germline ends. CDR1 SGHTA and CDR2 FQGNSA come from the germline V gene. The CDR3 here is CASSLAKGGRTDTQYF. The CDR3 DNA reads as TGTGCCAGCAGCTTAGCGAAAGGAGGGCGGACAGATACGCAGTATTTT.

This chain connects TRBV5-1 to TRBJ2-5; 12 bases map to TRBD2. From germline, CDR1 is SGHRS and CDR2 YFSETQ. Trimming cost V 6 bases and J 2 bases; bases outside gene matches: 2. The CDR3 has 14 residues. CDR3 DNA: TGCGCCAGCAAACTAGCGGGAGGTCAAGAGACCCAGTACTTC. This translates into CASKLAGGQETQYF.

For this clone: The sample has other DNA sequences that encode this CDR3 too. The rearrangement uses TRBV7-2 and TRBJ2-1; 7 nucleotides agree with TRBD2. From germline, CDR1 is SGHTA and CDR2 FQGNSA. The CDR3 is 15 residues long. V was clipped by 0 bases and J by 2 bases; unmatched bases: 1. This CDR3 reads CASSLASGTYNEQFF. The CDR3, as DNA: TGTGCCAGCAGCTTAGCGAGCGGGACCTACAATGAGCAGTTCTTC.

This clone was seen only a few times. This CDR3 is also generated by other DNA sequences in the sample. J is TRBJ2-7 and V is TRBV5-1; D is unclear. The CDR3 is made up of 12 amino acids. Trimming left V 0 bases short and J 3 bases short, with 4 bases between. The germline CDR1 and CDR2 sequences are SGHRS and YFSETQ. The CDR3 here is CASSLGGYEQYF. CDR3 sequence (DNA): TGCGCCAGCAGCTTGGGGGGCTACGAGCAGTACTTC. The whole variable domain, remainder taken from reference TRBV5-1 and TRBJ2-7, is KAGVTQTPRYLIKTRGQQVTLSCSPISGHRSVSWYQQTPGQGLQFLFEYFSETQRNKGNFPGRFSGRQFSNSRSEMNVSTLELGDSALYLCASSLGGYEQYFGPGTRLTVT.

V usage is TRBV5-1 and J usage is TRBJ1-1; D unresolved. CDR3 length: 14 amino acids. The ends were cut back, 2 bases at V and 1 base at J, with 9 bases in the middle. The germline gives CDR1 SGHRS, CDR2 YFSETQ. CDR3 nucleotide sequence: TGCGCCAGCAGCTTTTCTGGGCAGAACACTGAAGCTTTCTTT. Translation gives CASSFSGQNTEAFF.

The chain is built from TRBV11-2 and TRBJ1-1; tentative D call: TRBD1 (5 bases). Trimming stripped 5 bases from V and 7 bases from J, with 20 bases between. This CDR3 has 15 residues. Germline CDR1 reads SGHAT; CDR2 reads FQNNGV. Here the CDR3 reads CASSQHPFAGGEAFF. The CDR3 DNA follows: TGTGCCAGCAGCCAACATCCGTTTGCGGGGGGTGAAGCTTTCTTT.